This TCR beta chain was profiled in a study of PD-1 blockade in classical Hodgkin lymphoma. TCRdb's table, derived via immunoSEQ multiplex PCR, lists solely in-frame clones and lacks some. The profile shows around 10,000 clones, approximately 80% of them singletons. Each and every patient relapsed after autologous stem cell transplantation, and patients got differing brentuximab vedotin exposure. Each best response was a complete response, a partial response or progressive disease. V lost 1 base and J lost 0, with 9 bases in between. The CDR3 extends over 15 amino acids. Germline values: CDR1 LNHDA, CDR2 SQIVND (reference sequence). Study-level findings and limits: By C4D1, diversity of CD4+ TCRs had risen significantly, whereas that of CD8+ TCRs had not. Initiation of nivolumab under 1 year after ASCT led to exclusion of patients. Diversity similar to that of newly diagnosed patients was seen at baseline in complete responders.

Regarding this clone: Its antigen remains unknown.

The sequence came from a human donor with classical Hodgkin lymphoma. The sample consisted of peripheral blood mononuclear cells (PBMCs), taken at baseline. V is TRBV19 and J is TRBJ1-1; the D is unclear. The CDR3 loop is CASSIGELMNTEAFF. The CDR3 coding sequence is TGTGCCAGTAGTATAGGGGAACTAATGAACACTGAAGCTTTCTTT.